The entry below describes one TCR beta chain. The source of the sample is a study of T cell responses to AZD1222 COVID-19 vaccine. There are 14 residues in the CDR3. The V end lost 1 base, the J end lost 4 bases, and 8 bases lay between the germline ends. The V gene's germline CDR1 is SEHNR and CDR2 FQNEAQ (reference sequence). This table comes from immunoSEQ multiplex PCR, and its TCRdb copy is limited to in-frame clones, with some not included. Among about 140,000 clones listed, roughly 93% were seen once. The specimen was peripheral blood, collected 28 days after the second AZD1222 dose. This TCR came from an adult who received the AZD1222 COVID-19 vaccine. This rearrangement joins TRBV7-9 to TRBJ2-1, with D perhaps TRBD2 (6 bases). The CDR3 region is CASSLVSGYNEQFF. In nucleotides, the CDR3 is TGTGCCAGCAGCTTAGTTAGCGGTTACAATGAGCAGTTCTTC.